Sequencing of this TCR beta chain was carried out in a study of blood T cells in healthy people across ages. This clonotype appeared a single time. Its antigen is as yet unknown. A sample-barcoded 5' primer and a J-beta primer mix were used in a second PCR of roughly 7 to 12 cycles. The template-switch adaptor was a 5' adaptor with 12 random nucleotides. It tagged each cDNA molecule. TCRdb re-derived calls from the 5' RACE reads in MiXCR, one entry per CDR3 protein. The sample has fewer than 1.5 million distinct CDR3 sequences, approximately 40% seen once. V was cut by 0 bases and J by 1 base, with 13 bases left in between. This CDR3 is 16 amino acids long. Per germline, CDR1 SGDLS and CDR2 YYNGEE. General study findings and limits: Both higher diversity and more naive CD4+ cells marked long-lived donors when set against aged donors. Older age coincided with a roughly linear decline in TCR beta diversity per million T cells.

This TCR derives from a woman under 30 in good health. Sequenced input: blood. The chain has TRBV9 and TRBJ2-5; no clear D. The CDR3 loop is CASSVATAESQETQYF. The CDR3 DNA sequence: TGTGCCAGCAGCGTAGCAACGGCGGAATCCCAAGAGACCCAGTACTTC. The whole variable domain, remainder taken from reference TRBV9 and TRBJ2-5, is DSGVTQTPKHLITATGQRVTLRCSPRSGDLSVYWYQQSLDQGLQFLIQYYNGEERAKGNILERFSAQQFPDLHSELNLSSLELGDSALYFCASSVATAESQETQYFGPGTRLLVL.